This TCR beta chain is from a study of shared clonotypes between healthy human individuals. This clone has a single count. Antigen: not known. Regarding the study as a whole: Limited genetic and exposure-history diversity came from having few donors.

The trim removed 4 bases at V and 7 bases at J, leaving 6 bases unmatched. CDR3 length: 14 amino acids. Germline V gene sequence: CDR1 SGHDT, CDR2 YYEEEE. TCRdb's copy holds only in-frame clones and misses some; the assay was immunoSEQ multiplex PCR. Of around 2,000,000 clones listed, 95% are singletons. Specimen: naive CD4+ T cells sorted from blood. This sample's subset: CD45RA+ positively selected. This sequence joins TRBV5-6 and TRBJ1-4; 8 bases map to TRBD1. The TCR originated in a man aged 18 to 35 in good health. CDR3 nucleotides: TGTGCCAGCAGCCTGACAGGGGTTTCTGAAAAACTGTTTTTT. Encoded protein: CASSLTGVSEKLFF.